This TCR beta chain derives from a study of blood T cell repertoires in COVID-19. Study details: In each case, the material was cDNA or gDNA derived from T cells, B-cell-depleted T cells, or PBMCs.

Researchers sorted participants into cohorts using their self-reported clinical history. With 7 bases removed from V and 8 bases from J, the gap between germline ends came to 9 bases. The CDR3 length is 12 residues. CDR1 and CDR2 from the germline V gene are PRHDT and FYEKMQ (reference sequence). Authors' data handling: Estimated nucleated cell counts came from reference gene primer amplification. Sequencing was performed with immunoSEQ multiplex PCR; in TCRdb, only in-frame clones are kept and a portion is missing. That table supplies the V and J calls and clone size; D and trimming were determined from the DNA. The sample consists of 200,000 to 300,000 clones, 88% of them appearing once.

Sequencing was done on a sample of PBMCs or T cells enriched from blood (not recorded which). The V gene is TRBV13, the J gene TRBJ1-6, with D maybe TRBD1 (6 bases). This sequence originates from a woman aged 40 to 50 with acute COVID-19. This chain's CDR3 is CASTHRDSPLHF. The CDR3 DNA sequence: TGTGCCAGCACTCACAGGGATTCACCCCTCCACTTT.